This T cell receptor (beta chain) was identified in a study of blood T cells in healthy people across ages. Overall study context: Through template switching, about one barcoded beta molecule was captured per two T cells, as measured in model experiments.

Primers used in a second PCR of roughly 6 to 12 cycles were a sample-barcoded 5' primer and a J-beta primer mix. Each CDR3 protein gets one entry after TCRdb re-called the 5' RACE reads with MiXCR. The top ten hold around a third of the sample, which has roughly 680,000 distinct CDR3 sequences, roughly 50% seen once. The germline V and J ends were trimmed by 0 bases and 4 bases, with 10 bases remaining between them. From germline, CDR1 is LGHDT and CDR2 YNNKEL (reference sequence). The length of the CDR3 is 14 residues. Drawing of peripheral blood yielded approximately 10 milliliters from each donor. Regarding this clonotype: As yet, its antigen is unknown.

General study findings and limits: Not knowing donor CMV status may have confounded expanded clonotype changes.

The V call is TRBV3-1, the J call TRBJ2-7, with D possibly TRBD2 on 5 matching bases. The TCR was taken from a woman aged 60-75 years in good health. Sequences were obtained from blood. The CDR3 DNA reads as TGTGCCAGCAGCCAAGAGGACTCCCCGTACGAGCAGTACTTC. Protein: CASSQEDSPYEQYF.